The clone carrying this T cell receptor (beta chain) appeared a single time. The table came from immunoSEQ multiplex PCR; TCRdb's copy has only in-frame clones and leaves some out. The sample carries approximately 250,000 clones, 70% to 90% recorded once. This entry belongs to a study of blood T cell repertoires in COVID-19. Study-level background: PBMCs, B-cell-depleted T cells, or T cells provided the cDNA or gDNA that made up the material.

Sequenced input: PBMCs or T cells enriched from blood (not recorded which). The origin of this receptor is a woman aged 25 to 39 with acute COVID-19.

CDR3 residues: CASSLAGGVNEQFF. The CDR3 region has the DNA TGTGCCAGCAGCTTGGCGGGAGGGGTGAATGAGCAGTTCTTC. The gene calls are TRBV7-6 and TRBJ2-1, with 9 bases that match TRBD2. CDR3 length: 14 residues. Germline assignment: CDR1 SGHVS and CDR2 FNYEAQ. Germline trimming cut 3 bases from V and 7 bases from J; bases unmatched to any gene: 4. The full variable domain, with the rest looked up from reference TRBV7-6 and TRBJ2-1, is GAGVSQSPRYKVTKRGQDVALRCDPISGHVSLYWYRQALGQGPEFLTYFNYEAQQDKSGLPNDRFSAERPEGSISTLTIQRTEQRDSAMYRCASSLAGGVNEQFFGPGTRLTVL.